This T cell receptor beta chain was found in a study of cytomegalovirus exposure and HLA in healthy donors. Study context: The platform used for the approximately 130 validation repertoires matched that of the roughly 700 first-cohort repertoires, a later analysis reported.

Clones were sequenced by immunoSEQ multiplex PCR, and TCRdb holds only the in-frame ones, with some missing. The sample holds about 160,000 clones, around nine tenths seen once. Germline lookup yields CDR1 SGHRS and CDR2 YFSETQ. The CDR3 consists of 16 residues. The V end was cut by 0 bases, the J end by 6 bases, with 18 bases between. As to this clone: Its antigen remains unknown.

Study-wide results and caveats: In vitro experiments confirmed that three CMV-associated chains were specific for CMV antigens. The finding came from a later analysis; first-cohort TCR clusters tended to co-occur in the 130 or so validation repertoires.

This TCR was recovered from a woman under 30 in good health and CMV-seronegative. The sequenced sample was PBMCs. This rearrangement joins TRBV5-1 to TRBJ1-2, with D perhaps TRBD1 (6 bases). CDR3 DNA: TGCGCCAGCAGCTTGGTAGGGACCCGTGGGGGCGATGGCTACACCTTC. Protein product: CASSLVGTRGGDGYTF.